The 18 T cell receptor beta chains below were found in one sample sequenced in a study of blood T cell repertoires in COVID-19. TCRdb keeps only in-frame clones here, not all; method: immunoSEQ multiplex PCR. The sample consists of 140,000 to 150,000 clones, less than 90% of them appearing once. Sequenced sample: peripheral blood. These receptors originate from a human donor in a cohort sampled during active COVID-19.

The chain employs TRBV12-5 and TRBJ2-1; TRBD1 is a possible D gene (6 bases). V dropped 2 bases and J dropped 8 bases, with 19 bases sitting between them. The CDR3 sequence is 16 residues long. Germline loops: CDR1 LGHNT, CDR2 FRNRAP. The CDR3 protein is CASGLLTGSQYYEQFF. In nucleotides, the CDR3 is TGTGCTAGTGGTTTGCTCACAGGGTCCCAATATTATGAGCAGTTCTTC.

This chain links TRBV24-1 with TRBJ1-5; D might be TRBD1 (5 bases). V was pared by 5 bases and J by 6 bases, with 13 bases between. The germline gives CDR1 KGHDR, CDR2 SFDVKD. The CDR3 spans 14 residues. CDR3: CATSGRGVSQPQHF. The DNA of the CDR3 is TGTGCCACCAGTGGACGGGGGGTGAGTCAGCCCCAGCATTTT.

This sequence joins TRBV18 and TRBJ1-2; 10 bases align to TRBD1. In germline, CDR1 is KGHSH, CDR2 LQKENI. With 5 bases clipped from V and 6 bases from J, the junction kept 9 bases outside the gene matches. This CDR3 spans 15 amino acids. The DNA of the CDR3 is TGTGCCAGCTCAGCCGCCGGGACAGGGGTCCATGGCTACACCTTC. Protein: CASSAAGTGVHGYTF.

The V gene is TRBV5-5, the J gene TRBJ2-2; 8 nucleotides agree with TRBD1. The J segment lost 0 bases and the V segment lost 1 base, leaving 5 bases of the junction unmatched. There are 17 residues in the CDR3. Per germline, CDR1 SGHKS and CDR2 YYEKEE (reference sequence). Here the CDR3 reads CASSLQQGAPNTGELFF. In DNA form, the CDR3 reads TGTGCCAGCAGCTTGCAGCAGGGGGCCCCGAACACCGGGGAGCTGTTTTTT.

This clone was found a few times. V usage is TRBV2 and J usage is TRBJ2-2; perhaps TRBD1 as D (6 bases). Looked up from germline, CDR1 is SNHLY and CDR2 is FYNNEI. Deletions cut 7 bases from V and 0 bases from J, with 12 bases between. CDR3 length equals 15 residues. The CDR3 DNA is TGTGCCAGCACCAGGACAGATACGAACACCGGGGAGCTGTTTTTT. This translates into CASTRTDTNTGELFF.

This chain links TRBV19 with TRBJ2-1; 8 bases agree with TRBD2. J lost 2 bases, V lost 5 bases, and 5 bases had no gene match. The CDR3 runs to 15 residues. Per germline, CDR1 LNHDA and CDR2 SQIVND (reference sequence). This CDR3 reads CASSAGTSPYNEQFF. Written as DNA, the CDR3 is TGTGCCAGTAGTGCCGGGACTAGTCCCTACAATGAGCAGTTCTTC. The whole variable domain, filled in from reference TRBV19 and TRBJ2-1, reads DGGITQSPKYLFRKEGQNVTLSCEQNLNHDAMYWYRQDPGQGLRLIYYSQIVNDFQKGDIAEGYSVSREKKESFPLTVTSAQKNPTAFYLCASSAGTSPYNEQFFGPGTRLTVL.

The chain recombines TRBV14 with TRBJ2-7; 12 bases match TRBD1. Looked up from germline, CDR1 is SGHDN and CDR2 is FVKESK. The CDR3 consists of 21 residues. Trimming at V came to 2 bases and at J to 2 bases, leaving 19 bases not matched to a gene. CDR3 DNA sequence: TGTGCCAGCAGCCAAAAAGTCGGGGGACAGGGGGCGAAGTTATTAACCTACGAGCAGTACTTC. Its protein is CASSQKVGGQGAKLLTYEQYF.

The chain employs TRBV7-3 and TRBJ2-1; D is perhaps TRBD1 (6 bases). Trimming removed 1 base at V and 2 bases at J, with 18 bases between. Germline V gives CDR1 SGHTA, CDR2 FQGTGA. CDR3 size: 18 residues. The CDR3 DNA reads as TGTGCCAGCAGCTTAAGGGGATCCAACAGGGCCCCCTACAATGAGCAGTTCTTC. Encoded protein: CASSLRGSNRAPYNEQFF.

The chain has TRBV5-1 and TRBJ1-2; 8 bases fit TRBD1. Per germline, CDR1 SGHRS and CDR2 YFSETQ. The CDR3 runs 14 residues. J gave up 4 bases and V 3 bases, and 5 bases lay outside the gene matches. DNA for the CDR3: TGCGCCAGCAGCTCGACAGGGGACCCCTATGGCTACACCTTC. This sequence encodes CASSSTGDPYGYTF.

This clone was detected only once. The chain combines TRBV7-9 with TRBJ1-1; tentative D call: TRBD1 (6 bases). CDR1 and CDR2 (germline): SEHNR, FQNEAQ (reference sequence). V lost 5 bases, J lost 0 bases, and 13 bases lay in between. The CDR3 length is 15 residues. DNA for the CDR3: TGTGCCAGCAGCAAACCAGGGGCCATGAACACTGAAGCTTTCTTT. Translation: CASSKPGAMNTEAFF.

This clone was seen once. The chain's CDR3 is CASSERLAPTKETQYF. CDR3 bases: TGTGCCAGCAGCGAGCGACTAGCCCCGACGAAAGAGACCCAGTACTTC. J is TRBJ2-5 and V is TRBV4-2; TRBD2 aligns across 7 bases. This CDR3 region has 16 residues. Germline V gives CDR1 LGHNA, CDR2 YNFKEQ. Unmatched junction bases numbered 12, after V lost 5 bases and J lost 3 bases.

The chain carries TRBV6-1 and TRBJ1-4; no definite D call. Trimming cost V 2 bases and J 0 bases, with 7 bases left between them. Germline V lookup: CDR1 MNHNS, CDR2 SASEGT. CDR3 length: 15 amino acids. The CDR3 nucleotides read TGTGCCAGCAGTGAACAGAAAGCAACTAATGAAAAACTGTTTTTT. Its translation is CASSEQKATNEKLFF.

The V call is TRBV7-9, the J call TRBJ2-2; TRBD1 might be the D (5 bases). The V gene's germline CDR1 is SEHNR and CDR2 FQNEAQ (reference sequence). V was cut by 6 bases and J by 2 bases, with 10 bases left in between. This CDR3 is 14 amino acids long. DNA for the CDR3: TGTGCCAGCAGTCTTCAGGGCAACACCGGGGAGCTGTTTTTT. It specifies CASSLQGNTGELFF.

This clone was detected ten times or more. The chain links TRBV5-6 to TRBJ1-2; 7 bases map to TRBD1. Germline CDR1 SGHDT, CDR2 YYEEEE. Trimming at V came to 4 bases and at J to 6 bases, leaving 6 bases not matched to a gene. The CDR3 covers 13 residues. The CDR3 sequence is CASSPTGFNGYTF. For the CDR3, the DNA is TGTGCCAGCAGCCCGACAGGGTTCAATGGCTACACCTTC.

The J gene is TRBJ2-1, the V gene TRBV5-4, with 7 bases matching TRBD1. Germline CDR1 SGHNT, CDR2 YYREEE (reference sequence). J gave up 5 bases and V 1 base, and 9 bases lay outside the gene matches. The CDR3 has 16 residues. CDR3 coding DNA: TGTGCCAGCAGCTTGAGGTCGAGGGGGCAGAACAATGAGCAGTTCTTC. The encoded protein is CASSLRSRGQNNEQFF.

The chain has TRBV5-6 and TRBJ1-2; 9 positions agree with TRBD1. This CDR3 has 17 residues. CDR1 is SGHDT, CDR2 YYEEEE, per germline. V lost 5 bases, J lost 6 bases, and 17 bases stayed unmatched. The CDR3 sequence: CASRPTGTGSSFHGYTF. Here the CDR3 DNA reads TGTGCCAGCAGGCCTACCGGGACAGGGAGTTCCTTTCATGGCTACACCTTC.

The chain's CDR3 is CASGLVLSRQVLNQPQHF. CDR3 nucleotide sequence: TGTGCTAGTGGTTTGGTCCTTTCGAGACAGGTCCTGAATCAGCCCCAGCATTTT. The chain is built from TRBV12-5 and TRBJ1-5, with D possibly being TRBD1 (6 bases). The germline gives CDR1 LGHNT, CDR2 FRNRAP. The germline V and J ends were trimmed by 0 bases and 4 bases, with 19 bases remaining between them. The CDR3 spans 18 residues.

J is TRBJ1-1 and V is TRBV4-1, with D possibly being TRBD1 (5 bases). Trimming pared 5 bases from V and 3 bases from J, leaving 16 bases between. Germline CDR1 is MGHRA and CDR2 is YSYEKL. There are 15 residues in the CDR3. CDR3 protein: CASSTRVGRDTEAFF. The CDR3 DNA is TGCGCCAGCAGCACCAGGGTAGGTCGGGACACTGAAGCTTTCTTT.